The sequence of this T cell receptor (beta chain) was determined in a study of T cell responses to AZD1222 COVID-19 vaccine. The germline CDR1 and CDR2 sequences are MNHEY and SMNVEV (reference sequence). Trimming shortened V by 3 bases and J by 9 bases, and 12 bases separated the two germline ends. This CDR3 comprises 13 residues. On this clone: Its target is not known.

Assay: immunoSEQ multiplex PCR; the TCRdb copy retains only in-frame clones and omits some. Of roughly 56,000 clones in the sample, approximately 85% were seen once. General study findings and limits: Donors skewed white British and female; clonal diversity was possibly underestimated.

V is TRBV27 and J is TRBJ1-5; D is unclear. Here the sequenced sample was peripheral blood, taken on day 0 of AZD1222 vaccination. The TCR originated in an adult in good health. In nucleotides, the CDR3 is TGTGCCAGCAGTTTCGGAGGAAGTGGGCCCCAGCATTTT. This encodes CASSFGGSGPQHF.